This TCR beta chain was observed in a study of cytomegalovirus exposure and HLA in healthy donors. Study findings and constraints: One variant, a missense change in DCLRE1C, was linked in a later analysis to TCR beta V- and J-gene trimming. After further analysis at a later stage, 16,951 TCR beta sequences were associated with HLA alleles at 0.05 false discovery rate. According to reports, the classifier identified cytomegalovirus status with high specificity and sensitivity.

Primers included in the PCR were 60 Vbeta and 13 Jbeta primers. Produced via immunoSEQ multiplex PCR; TCRdb's table is partial and in-frame only. The table lists 83,000 or so clones, 60% to 80% of them singletons. In regard to this clone: Its antigen is currently unknown.

Sampled while nominally healthy, donors likely had unrecorded immune exposures. There are 14 residues in the CDR3. The trim removed 3 bases at V and 7 bases at J, leaving 3 bases unmatched. Looked up from germline, CDR1 is MDHEN and CDR2 is SYDVKM. The receptor comes from a female donor in good health and CMV-seronegative. Sequencing was performed on PBMCs. The chain combines TRBV28 with TRBJ1-4; 9 nucleotides match TRBD1. CDR3 region: CASSFGTGSEKLFF. The CDR3, as DNA: TGTGCCAGCAGTTTTGGGACAGGGAGTGAAAAACTGTTTTTT. The variable domain in full, with the rest retrieved from reference TRBV28 and TRBJ1-4, is DVKVTQSSRYLVKRTGEKVFLECVQDMDHENMFWYRQDPGLGLRLIYFSYDVKMKEKGDIPEGYSVSREKKERFSLILESASTNQTSMYLCASSFGTGSEKLFFGSGTQLSVL.